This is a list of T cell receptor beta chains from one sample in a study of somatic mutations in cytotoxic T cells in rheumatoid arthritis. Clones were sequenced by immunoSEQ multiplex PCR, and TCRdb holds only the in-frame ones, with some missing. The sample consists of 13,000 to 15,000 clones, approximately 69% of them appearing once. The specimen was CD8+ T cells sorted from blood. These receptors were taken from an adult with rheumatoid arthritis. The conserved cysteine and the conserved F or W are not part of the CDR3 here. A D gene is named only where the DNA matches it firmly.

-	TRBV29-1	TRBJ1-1	SAMNTEAF
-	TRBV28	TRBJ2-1	ASRTRLAGVLYNEQF
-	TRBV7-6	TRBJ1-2	ASSSSWVHYGYT
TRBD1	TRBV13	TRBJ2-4	ASSLGRGRGPIQY
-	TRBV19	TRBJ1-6	ASTPWEGNNSPLH
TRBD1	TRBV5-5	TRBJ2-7	ASSLGQGSYEQY
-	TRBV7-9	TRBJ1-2	ASSLAVVLYGYT
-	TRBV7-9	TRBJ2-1	ASSEDLSSYNEQF
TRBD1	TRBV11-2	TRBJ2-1	ASSSRAGQANNEQF
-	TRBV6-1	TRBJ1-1	ASSEPRVLNTEAF
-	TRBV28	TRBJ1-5	ASSLGRNQPQH
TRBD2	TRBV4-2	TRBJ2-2	ASGTSGGFGELF
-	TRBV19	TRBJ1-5	ASSIGVVQPQH
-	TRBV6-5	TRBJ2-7	ASSYSEDSPYEQY
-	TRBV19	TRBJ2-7	ASSIRDETYEQY
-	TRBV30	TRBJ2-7	AWSGSYEQY
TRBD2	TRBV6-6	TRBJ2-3	ASSAFRGEADTQY
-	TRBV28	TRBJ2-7	ASSYRDNLQEQY
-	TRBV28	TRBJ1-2	ASSLSTSSNYGYT
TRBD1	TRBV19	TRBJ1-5	ASSPSDRGLGQPQH
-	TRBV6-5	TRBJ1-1	ASSYAKNTEAF
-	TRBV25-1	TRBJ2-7	ASSESQGPYEQY
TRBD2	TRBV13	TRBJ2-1	ASSHKGLAGDNEQF
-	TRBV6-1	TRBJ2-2	ASSLLTSVGELF
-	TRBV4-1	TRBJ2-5	ASSQDQNLKGETQY
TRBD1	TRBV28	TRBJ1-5	ASSLYRGFDQPQH
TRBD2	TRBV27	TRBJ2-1	ASNEKRGGFEQF
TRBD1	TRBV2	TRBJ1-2	ASKGDSSYGYT
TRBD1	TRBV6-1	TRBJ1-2	ASSEEKGAGGYT
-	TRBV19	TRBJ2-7	ASSRGGGEQY
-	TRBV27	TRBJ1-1	ASSLRGGGKAF
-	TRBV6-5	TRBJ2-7	ASKVGYEQY
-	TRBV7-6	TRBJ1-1	ASSLATNTEAF
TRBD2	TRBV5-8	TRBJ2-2	ASSKTPGLAANTGELF
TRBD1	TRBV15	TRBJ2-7	ATSRGHRGLSWEQY
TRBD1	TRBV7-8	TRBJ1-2	ASSSGQGQIYGYT
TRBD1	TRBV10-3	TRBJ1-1	AIRRTGRDTEAF
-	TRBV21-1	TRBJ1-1	ASRTKGDMHTEAF
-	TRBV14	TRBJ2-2	ASSQEGRSSGELF
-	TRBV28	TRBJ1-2	ASSSQGWGYT